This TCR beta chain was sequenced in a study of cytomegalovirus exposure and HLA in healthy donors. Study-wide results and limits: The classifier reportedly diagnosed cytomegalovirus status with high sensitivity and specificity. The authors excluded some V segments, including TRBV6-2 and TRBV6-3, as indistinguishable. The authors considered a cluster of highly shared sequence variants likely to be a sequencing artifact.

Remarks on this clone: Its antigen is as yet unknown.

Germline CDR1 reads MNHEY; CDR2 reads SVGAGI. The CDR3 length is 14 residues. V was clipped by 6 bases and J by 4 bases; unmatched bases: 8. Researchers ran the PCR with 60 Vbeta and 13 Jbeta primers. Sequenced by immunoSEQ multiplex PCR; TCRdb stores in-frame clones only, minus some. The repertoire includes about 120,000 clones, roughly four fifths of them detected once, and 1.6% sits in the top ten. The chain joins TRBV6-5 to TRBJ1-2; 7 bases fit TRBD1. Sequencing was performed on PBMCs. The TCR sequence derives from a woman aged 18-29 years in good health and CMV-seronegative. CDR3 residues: CASRDPGQTYGYTF. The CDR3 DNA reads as TGTGCCAGCAGGGATCCGGGACAGACCTATGGCTACACCTTC.